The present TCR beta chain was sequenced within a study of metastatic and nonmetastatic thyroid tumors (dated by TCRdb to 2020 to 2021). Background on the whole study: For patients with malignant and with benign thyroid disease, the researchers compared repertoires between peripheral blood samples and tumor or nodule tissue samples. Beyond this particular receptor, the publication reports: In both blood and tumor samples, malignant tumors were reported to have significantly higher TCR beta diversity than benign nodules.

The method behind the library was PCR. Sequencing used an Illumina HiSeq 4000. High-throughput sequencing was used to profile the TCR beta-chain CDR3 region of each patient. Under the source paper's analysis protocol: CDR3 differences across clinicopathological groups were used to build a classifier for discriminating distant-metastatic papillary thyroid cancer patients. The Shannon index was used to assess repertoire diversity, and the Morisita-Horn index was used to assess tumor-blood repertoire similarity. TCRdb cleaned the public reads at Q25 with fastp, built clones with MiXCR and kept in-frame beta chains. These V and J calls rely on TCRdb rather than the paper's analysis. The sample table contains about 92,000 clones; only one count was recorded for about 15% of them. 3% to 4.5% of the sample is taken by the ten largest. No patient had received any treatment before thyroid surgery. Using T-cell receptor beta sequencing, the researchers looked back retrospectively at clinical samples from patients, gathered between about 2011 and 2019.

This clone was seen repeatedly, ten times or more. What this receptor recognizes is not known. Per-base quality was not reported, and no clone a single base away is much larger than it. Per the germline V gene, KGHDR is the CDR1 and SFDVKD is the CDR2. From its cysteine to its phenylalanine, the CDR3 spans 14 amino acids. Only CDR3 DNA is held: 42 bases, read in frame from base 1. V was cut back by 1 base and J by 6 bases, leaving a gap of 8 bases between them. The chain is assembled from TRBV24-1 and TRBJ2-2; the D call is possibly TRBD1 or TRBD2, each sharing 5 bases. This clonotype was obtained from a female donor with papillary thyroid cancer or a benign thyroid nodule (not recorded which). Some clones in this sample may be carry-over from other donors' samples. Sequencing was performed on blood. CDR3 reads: CATSDFGGSGELFF. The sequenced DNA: TGTGCCACCAGTGATTTTGGGGGATCCGGGGAGCTGTTTTTT.